This record looks at one T cell receptor (beta chain) sequence and its context. This record comes from a study of early T cells in non-severe SARS-CoV-2 infection. The CDR3 loop spans 14 amino acids. Deletions cut 10 bases from V and 7 bases from J, with 22 bases between. CDR1 and CDR2 from the germline V gene are MNHEY and SVGAGI. Individual cDNA molecules were tagged with unique molecular identifiers. From the 5' RACE reads, TCRdb called clonotypes with MiXCR, one entry per CDR3 protein. The sample includes roughly 80,000 distinct CDR3 sequences, about a sixth of them seen just once. V is TRBV6-5 and J is TRBJ1-2, with unresolved D. The sequencing input was whole blood. The TCR sequence derives from an adult who was a healthcare worker with PCR-confirmed SARS-CoV-2 infection or an uninfected control (not recorded which). CDR3 sequence: CATKRALGGFGYTF. The CDR3 coding sequence is TGTGCCACCAAACGGGCCCTCGGAGGTTTTGGCTACACCTTC.